A single sample is the source of the 15 T cell receptor beta chains below, sequenced in a study of regulatory T cells in long-lasting Graves disease. Described time point: newly diagnosed GD, antithyroid drugs for less than 3 months. RNA from PBMCs was the source of the TCR library. Arm-PCR of CDR3 regions with iRepertoire HTBI primers generated TCR beta libraries. Via MiXCR, TCRdb re-called the multiplex PCR reads, giving one row per CDR3 protein. This table holds approximately 540,000 distinct CDR3 sequences, around 12% found once. The data were also submitted as part of a second study, on T cells in Graves' hyperthyroidism and ophthalmopathy.

The material was peripheral blood mononuclear cells (PBMCs), obtained at new diagnosis, from a patient treated with antithyroid drugs. These TCRs come from a woman aged 25 to 39 with Graves disease.

This clonotype was seen many times. The CDR3 DNA reads as TGTGCCAGCAGCTTAATGGGGTCGACTAGCGCGTCAGATACGCAGTATTTT. Residues: CASSLMGSTSASDTQYF. This chain connects TRBV7-2 to TRBJ2-3; 8 positions agree with TRBD2. The CDR3 is 17 amino acids. The germline gives CDR1 SGHTA, CDR2 FQGNSA. With 2 bases clipped from V and 4 bases from J, the junction kept 11 bases outside the gene matches.

A few counts support this clonotype. The chain combines TRBV7-6 with TRBJ2-7; D perhaps matches TRBD1 (6 bases). CDR1 and CDR2 (germline): SGHVS, FNYEAQ. Trimming left V 1 base short and J 1 base short, with 14 bases between. This CDR3 comprises 16 residues. The CDR3 region is CASSLGGTLDSYEQYF. The DNA of the CDR3 is TGTGCCAGCAGCTTAGGTGGGACATTGGATTCCTACGAGCAGTACTTC.

Note on this clonotype: This may come from a read error, since a much larger clone is one base off. The CDR3 here is CASRPGTANTERLFF. The CDR3, as DNA: TGTGCCAGTAGACCCGGGACGGCCAACACTGAAAGACTGTTTTTT. The chain links TRBV19 to TRBJ1-4; the D gene is possibly TRBD1 (5 bases). CDR3 size: 15 residues. CDR1 LNHDA and CDR2 SQIVND come from the germline V gene (reference sequence).

The V and J genes are TRBV14 and TRBJ1-4; D remains unclear. Per the germline V gene, CDR1 is SGHDN and CDR2 is FVKESK. The CDR3 runs to 13 residues. Trimming left V 4 bases short and J 8 bases short, with 11 bases between. The CDR3 is CASSPYDGEKLFF. The CDR3 DNA follows: TGTGCCAGCAGCCCTTACGATGGCGAAAAACTGTTTTTT.

This clonotype has a count of ten or more. The chain is built from TRBV19 and TRBJ2-2; 14 bases line up with TRBD2. Germline values: CDR1 LNHDA, CDR2 SQIVND (reference sequence). This CDR3 is built from 17 residues. The junction had 8 bases not matched to a gene; V was cut back by 7 bases and J by 4 bases. The CDR3: CASTRSGLAGVTGELFF. CDR3 nucleotide sequence: TGTGCCAGTACTCGCTCGGGACTAGCGGGAGTCACCGGGGAGCTGTTTTTT.

This clonotype appeared many times. This chain connects TRBV28 to TRBJ2-5; TRBD1 is a possible D gene (6 bases). The germline CDR1 and CDR2 sequences are MDHEN and SYDVKM. CDR3 size: 13 residues. The germline V and J ends were trimmed by 5 bases and 8 bases, with 15 bases remaining between them. The CDR3: CASSMRDKFTQYF. The CDR3 DNA reads TGTGCCAGCAGTATGAGGGACAAATTTACCCAGTACTTC.

This clonotype was counted at least ten times. J is TRBJ1-1 and V is TRBV7-9; TRBD1 is a possible D gene (5 bases). The germline V gene has CDR1 SEHNR and CDR2 FQNEAQ (reference sequence). The V end lost 1 base, the J end lost 11 bases, and 11 bases lay between the germline ends. The CDR3 runs to 12 residues. CDR3 sequence: CASSLGGGAAFF. The CDR3 region has the DNA TGTGCCAGCAGCTTAGGTGGCGGGGCGGCTTTCTTT.

The chain combines TRBV6-1 with TRBJ2-1; D assignment may be TRBD1 or TRBD2 (5 bases each). This CDR3 contains 16 residues. Between the trimmed V and J ends, which lost 7 bases and 2 bases, there was a span of 18 bases. CDR1 MNHNS and CDR2 SASEGT come from the germline V gene. The CDR3 sequence is CASIRAFMGPYNEQFF. The CDR3 nucleotides are TGTGCCAGCATCAGGGCATTCATGGGACCCTACAATGAGCAGTTCTTC.

J is TRBJ1-5 and V is TRBV20-1, with a tentative D call TRBD1 (6 bases). This CDR3 spans 18 amino acids. The germline V and J ends were trimmed by 5 bases and 4 bases, with 27 bases remaining between them. Per the germline V gene, CDR1 is DFQATT and CDR2 is SNEGSKA (reference sequence). This CDR3 is CSAGGAWTVSLANQPQHF. The CDR3 nucleotides read TGCAGTGCTGGAGGGGCTTGGACAGTAAGTTTGGCAAATCAGCCCCAGCATTTT.

This clonotype showed up just a few times. This rearrangement joins TRBV25-1 to TRBJ2-1; 7 bases line up with TRBD1. Germline trimming cut 6 bases from V and 6 bases from J; bases unmatched to any gene: 8. Germline CDR1 reads MGHDK; CDR2 reads SYGVNS. The CDR3 length is 14 residues. The CDR3 region is CASSQGERSNEQFF. The CDR3 DNA follows: TGTGCCAGCAGCCAGGGGGAGAGGTCCAATGAGCAGTTCTTC.

This clonotype was recorded at least ten times. J is TRBJ1-5 and V is TRBV28; D is ambiguous. Trimming removed 5 bases from V and 6 bases from J, with 17 bases in between. The CDR3 length is 15 residues. Germline V gene lookup returns CDR1 MDHEN and CDR2 SYDVKM. CDR3 sequence (DNA): TGTGCCAGCAGTGCTTCGAGCAGTCCGGGTCAGCCCCAGCATTTT. It yields the protein CASSASSSPGQPQHF.

This clonotype has at least ten counts. CDR3 protein: CASSLKGGYTF. The CDR3 coding sequence is TGTGCCAGCAGCTTAAAGGGCGGCTACACCTTC. This chain joins TRBV7-9 and TRBJ1-2; the D is unclear. The CDR3 has 11 residues. Germline V CDR1 and CDR2: SEHNR, FQNEAQ (reference sequence). The ends were cut back, 2 bases at V and 8 bases at J, with 6 bases in the middle.

This clonotype has a count of ten or more. The chain is built from TRBV15 and TRBJ2-5; D is perhaps TRBD1 (5 bases). The CDR3 has 15 residues. V shed 9 bases and J shed 1 base, with 18 bases lying between them. Germline V gene sequence: CDR1 LNHNV, CDR2 YYDKDF (reference sequence). CDR3 sequence (DNA): TGTGCCACGGCTAAGTACAGGACACCCCAAGAGACCCAGTACTTC. This translates into CATAKYRTPQETQYF.

This clonotype was detected only a few times. The chain is built from TRBV6-2 or TRBV6-3 and TRBJ2-3; 14 bases align to TRBD2. The CDR3 extends over 13 amino acids. CDR1 and CDR2 from the germline V gene are MNHEY and SVGEGT. The trim removed 10 bases at V and 4 bases at J, leaving 1 base unmatched. The CDR3 reads CATGLAGADTQYF. The CDR3 coding sequence is TGTGCCACGGGACTAGCGGGAGCAGATACGCAGTATTTT.

This clonotype was recorded at least ten times. The J gene is TRBJ1-1, the V gene TRBV28, with unresolved D. The germline V and J ends were trimmed by 6 bases and 3 bases, with 11 bases remaining between them. Germline lookup yields CDR1 MDHEN and CDR2 SYDVKM. This CDR3 spans 13 amino acids. Here the CDR3 reads CASRLESYTEAFF. The CDR3 nucleotides are TGTGCCAGCAGGCTGGAGTCTTACACTGAAGCTTTCTTT.